The next 4 T cell receptor beta chains were all read from a single sample in a study of blood T cells in healthy people across ages (dated by TCRdb to the mid-2010s). The method behind the library was 5' RACE. Data came from an Illumina HiSeq 2500. A second PCR of 7 to 11 cycles was run with a J-beta primer mix and a sample-barcoded 5' primer. In TCRdb, the public reads were trimmed at Q25 with fastp and aligned with MiXCR, with productive beta chains retained. Each entry is one CDR3 protein sequence, shown with its most common DNA and genes. In all, the sample holds hundreds of thousands of distinct CDR3 sequences, and around 54% of those were seen once. Of the sample, roughly 34% falls within the top ten clones. The sample consisted of blood. These receptors originate from a man aged 55 to 69 in good health.

The chain is built from TRBV7-9 and TRBJ2-1, with 8 nucleotides matching TRBD1. Trimming cost V 5 bases and J 10 bases; bases outside gene matches: 16. The CDR3 sequence is 16 residues long. Germline lookup yields CDR1 SEHNR and CDR2 FQNEAQ (reference sequence). CDR3 sequence reads: CASSGPGTGTSGEQFF. The CDR3 DNA sequence: TGTGCCAGCAGCGGACCCGGGACAGGAACATCTGGGGAGCAGTTCTTC.

The chain links TRBV5-1 to TRBJ1-1; TRBD1 is a possible D gene (6 bases). The CDR3 totals 16 residues. CDR1 and CDR2 from the germline V gene are SGHRS and YFSETQ. V was cut by 3 bases and J by 7 bases, with 22 bases left in between. The CDR3: CASSSMSRDKVHEAFF. In DNA, the CDR3 is TGCGCCAGCAGCTCAATGTCCCGGGACAAGGTCCATGAAGCTTTCTTT.

V usage is TRBV6-5 and J usage is TRBJ2-5; D possibly uses TRBD1 or TRBD2 (6 bases each). The V and J ends lost 5 bases and 7 bases respectively, with 17 bases between them. Germline V gene lookup returns CDR1 MNHEY and CDR2 SVGAGI. The CDR3 spans 14 residues. The CDR3 loop is CASSATGYGRTQYF. Written as DNA, the CDR3 is TGTGCCAGCAGTGCAACAGGGTACGGGAGGACCCAGTACTTC.

V is TRBV6-5 and J is TRBJ1-6; D is unresolved. Germline V gene data show CDR1 as MNHEY and CDR2 as SVGAGI. V lost 5 bases and J lost 6, with 8 bases in between. The CDR3 spans 13 residues. Written as DNA, the CDR3 is TGTGCCAGCAGTACGGGTTCTAATTCACCCCTCCACTTT. Amino acids: CASSTGSNSPLHF.